A selection of T cell receptor beta chains follows, all from one sample in a study of OX40 agonist ivuxolimab in advanced cancers. Assay used: immunoSEQ multiplex PCR; TCRdb lists only in-frame clones, some missing. This table holds around 39,000 clones, roughly 82% found once. This material consisted of CD4+ or CD8+ T cells sorted from blood, taken in a trial of the OX40 agonist ivuxolimab. All receptors derive from an adult with an advanced solid tumor such as melanoma, head and neck, liver or kidney cancer. Each CDR3 is given with its conserved first and last residue. D genes are given only for firm matches. Size tells how often a clone was seen (once, few, many) or the class of an expanded clone, and some rows leave it out.

clone size: once; V gene: TRBV5-4; D gene: .; J gene: TRBJ1-5; CDR3 DNA: TGTGCCAGCAGCTTGGCAGGGGAGCCCCAGCATTTT; CDR3 protein: CASSLAGEPQHF
clone size: .; V gene: TRBV18; D gene: TRBD1; J gene: TRBJ1-2; CDR3 DNA: TGTGCCAGCTCACCAGGTTCAGGGGGCTTTCGAGGCTATGGCTACACCTTC; CDR3 protein: CASSPGSGGFRGYGYTF
clone size: few; V gene: TRBV19; D gene: TRBD2; J gene: TRBJ2-1; CDR3 DNA: TGTGCCAGTACCCAAGGGACGTCAGCGGGGGATGAGCAGTTCTTC; CDR3 protein: CASTQGTSAGDEQFF
clone size: once; V gene: TRBV27; D gene: .; J gene: TRBJ2-5; CDR3 DNA: TGTGCCAGCAGTATCACGGCCAAAGAGACCCAGTACTTC; CDR3 protein: CASSITAKETQYF
clone size: .; V gene: TRBV1; D gene: .; J gene: TRBJ2-5; CDR3 DNA: TGCACCAGCAGCCCCGGGACTAGCGGCGAAGAGACCCAGTACTTC; CDR3 protein: CTSSPGTSGEETQYF
clone size: .; V gene: TRBV11-3; D gene: .; J gene: TRBJ2-7; CDR3 DNA: TGTGCCAGCAGCTTAGGAGGTTTTGGGGGGGGGCATTCGCCCTACGAGCAGTACTTC; CDR3 protein: CASSLGGFGGGHSPYEQYF
clone size: .; V gene: TRBV4-1; D gene: .; J gene: TRBJ1-5; CDR3 DNA: TGCGCCAGCAGCCAAGAGGAGTCAGGGCAGCCCCAGCATTTT; CDR3 protein: CASSQEESGQPQHF
clone size: .; V gene: TRBV28; D gene: .; J gene: TRBJ2-3; CDR3 DNA: TGTGCCAGCCGGGACACAAGCACAGATACGCAGTATTTT; CDR3 protein: CASRDTSTDTQYF
clone size: .; V gene: TRBV19; D gene: TRBD2; J gene: TRBJ2-2; CDR3 DNA: TGTGCCAGTAGCCTTAGCGGGAGATTTCCCGGGGAGCTGTTTTTT; CDR3 protein: CASSLSGRFPGELFF
clone size: few; V gene: TRBV11-2; D gene: TRBD2; J gene: TRBJ2-3; CDR3 DNA: TGTGCCAGCAGCTTAGAGACTAGCGGGAAGCCAGATACGCAGTATTTT; CDR3 protein: CASSLETSGKPDTQYF
clone size: .; V gene: TRBV5-4; D gene: .; J gene: TRBJ1-4; CDR3 DNA: TGTGCCAGCAGCTTGGAAAGGGGAGGTGAAAAACTGTTTTTT; CDR3 protein: CASSLERGGEKLFF
clone size: .; V gene: TRBV27; D gene: .; J gene: TRBJ1-5; CDR3 DNA: TGTGCCAGCAGTTTATCGGGGTTCAATCAGCCCCAGCATTTT; CDR3 protein: CASSLSGFNQPQHF
clone size: once; V gene: TRBV5-6; D gene: .; J gene: TRBJ2-5; CDR3 DNA: TGTGCCAGCAGCTTGGGGACACGTCAAGAGACCCAGTACTTC; CDR3 protein: CASSLGTRQETQYF
clone size: .; V gene: TRBV15; D gene: TRBD1; J gene: TRBJ1-2; CDR3 DNA: TGTGCCACCAGCGAAGACAGGGGGCTAGGCTATGGCTACACCTTC; CDR3 protein: CATSEDRGLGYGYTF
clone size: .; V gene: TRBV9; D gene: .; J gene: TRBJ2-1; CDR3 DNA: TGTGCCAGCAGCGTAGAAGGCAGGGGACCCTCCTACAATGAGCAGTTCTTC; CDR3 protein: CASSVEGRGPSYNEQFF
clone size: .; V gene: TRBV10-3; D gene: .; J gene: TRBJ2-5; CDR3 DNA: TGTGCCATCAGTGAAGAACCTACCCAAGAGACCCAGTACTTC; CDR3 protein: CAISEEPTQETQYF
clone size: few; V gene: TRBV25-1; D gene: TRBD2; J gene: TRBJ2-1; CDR3 DNA: TGTGCCAGCAGGAAAGCGGGGGCGGATAATGAGCAGTTCTTC; CDR3 protein: CASRKAGADNEQFF
clone size: .; V gene: TRBV7-2; D gene: TRBD1; J gene: TRBJ2-7; CDR3 DNA: TGTGCCAGCAGCTTAATCCGGGACAGGGCCTACGAGCAGTACTTC; CDR3 protein: CASSLIRDRAYEQYF
clone size: few; V gene: TRBV28; D gene: .; J gene: TRBJ1-1; CDR3 DNA: TGTGCCACCAGCCGGTGGGGCGCGGCTGAAGCTTTCTTT; CDR3 protein: CATSRWGAAEAFF
clone size: .; V gene: TRBV10-1; D gene: TRBD1; J gene: TRBJ2-7; CDR3 DNA: TGCGCCAGCAGTGACCTTGACGGGACAGGATTCTACGAGCAGTACTTC; CDR3 protein: CASSDLDGTGFYEQYF
clone size: .; V gene: TRBV10-2; D gene: .; J gene: TRBJ2-4; CDR3 DNA: TGCGCCAGCAACCCGGACACCACAAACATTCAGTACTTC; CDR3 protein: CASNPDTTNIQYF
clone size: once; V gene: TRBV4-1; D gene: .; J gene: TRBJ2-5; CDR3 DNA: TGCGCCAGCAGCCAAGATTGGACGGACCGGTACCAAGAGACCCAGTACTTC; CDR3 protein: CASSQDWTDRYQETQYF
clone size: .; V gene: TRBV10-3; D gene: TRBD1; J gene: TRBJ1-3; CDR3 DNA: TGTGCCATCAGTGCCCACTCACCAGGGGGCTCTGGAAACACCATATATTTT; CDR3 protein: CAISAHSPGGSGNTIYF
clone size: .; V gene: TRBV21-1; D gene: .; J gene: TRBJ1-4; CDR3 DNA: TGTGCCAGCGGACAGGGGGATGAAAAACTGTTTTTT; CDR3 protein: CASGQGDEKLFF
clone size: .; V gene: TRBV4-2; D gene: .; J gene: TRBJ1-2; CDR3 DNA: TGTGCCAGCAGCCCGAGCGGAGATCGAATCTCTAACTATGGCTACACCTTC; CDR3 protein: CASSPSGDRISNYGYTF
clone size: .; V gene: TRBV28; D gene: .; J gene: TRBJ2-1; CDR3 DNA: TGTGCCAGCAGTTTAGGACGGCAGCAGTTCTTC; CDR3 protein: CASSLGRQQFF
clone size: .; V gene: TRBV7-2; D gene: .; J gene: TRBJ2-5; CDR3 DNA: TGTGCCAGCAAGGGGCGCTACGATTCAGAGCAGTACTTC; CDR3 protein: CASKGRYDSEQYF
clone size: .; V gene: TRBV5-1; D gene: TRBD1; J gene: TRBJ1-1; CDR3 DNA: TGCGCCAGCAGCTACCGGACAGGGAGGACTGAAGCTTTCTTT; CDR3 protein: CASSYRTGRTEAFF
clone size: .; V gene: TRBV6-6; D gene: .; J gene: TRBJ1-6; CDR3 DNA: TGTGCCAGCAGTAGCCAAGAACGGATGAATTCACCCCTCCACTTT; CDR3 protein: CASSSQERMNSPLHF
clone size: .; V gene: TRBV5-1; D gene: TRBD2; J gene: TRBJ2-1; CDR3 DNA: TGCGCCAGCAGCCCTTCCGCGGGGGGGTTATTTTTCCACAATGAGCAGTTCTTC; CDR3 protein: CASSPSAGGLFFHNEQFF
clone size: .; V gene: TRBV9; D gene: .; J gene: TRBJ1-2; CDR3 DNA: TGTGCCAGCAGCGTAGGCGGCTATGGCTACACCTTC; CDR3 protein: CASSVGGYGYTF
clone size: .; V gene: TRBV14; D gene: .; J gene: TRBJ1-1; CDR3 DNA: TGTGCCAGCAGCCAAGGGGGTCGAGGTAGACTCCGGGCCACTGAAGCTTTCTTT; CDR3 protein: CASSQGGRGRLRATEAFF
clone size: .; V gene: TRBV7-6; D gene: .; J gene: TRBJ2-1; CDR3 DNA: TGTGCCAGCAGCTTACGACCAGATGGGAGTCTAATTTCGCGTGAGCAGTTCTTC; CDR3 protein: CASSLRPDGSLISREQFF
clone size: .; V gene: TRBV6-5; D gene: .; J gene: TRBJ1-5; CDR3 DNA: TGTGCCAGCAGGAGGCTAGAAAATCAGCCCCAGCATTTT; CDR3 protein: CASRRLENQPQHF
clone size: few; V gene: TRBV5-1; D gene: .; J gene: TRBJ2-1; CDR3 DNA: TGCGCCAGCAGCTTGGTGCGGGGCGACTACAATGAGCAGTTCTTC; CDR3 protein: CASSLVRGDYNEQFF
clone size: .; V gene: TRBV7-9; D gene: .; J gene: TRBJ1-4; CDR3 DNA: TGTGCCAGCAGCCCGAGAGGGGCCCTTAATGAAAAACTGTTTTTT; CDR3 protein: CASSPRGALNEKLFF
clone size: few; V gene: TRBV7-9; D gene: .; J gene: TRBJ2-1; CDR3 DNA: TGTGCCAGCAGCTCGGCTAGCAATGAGCAGTTCTTC; CDR3 protein: CASSSASNEQFF
clone size: .; V gene: TRBV19; D gene: .; J gene: TRBJ1-1; CDR3 DNA: TGTGCCAGTAAGGCAGGGGCTATGAACACTGAAGCTTTCTTT; CDR3 protein: CASKAGAMNTEAFF
clone size: .; V gene: TRBV11-2; D gene: .; J gene: TRBJ1-1; CDR3 DNA: TGTGCCAGCAGCTTAGGGCGCGAGACGGCTTTCTTT; CDR3 protein: CASSLGRETAFF
clone size: .; V gene: TRBV2; D gene: .; J gene: TRBJ2-6; CDR3 DNA: TGTGCCAGCAGTCCCCCCGGGAGCTCTGGGGCCAACGTCCTGACTTTC; CDR3 protein: CASSPPGSSGANVLTF